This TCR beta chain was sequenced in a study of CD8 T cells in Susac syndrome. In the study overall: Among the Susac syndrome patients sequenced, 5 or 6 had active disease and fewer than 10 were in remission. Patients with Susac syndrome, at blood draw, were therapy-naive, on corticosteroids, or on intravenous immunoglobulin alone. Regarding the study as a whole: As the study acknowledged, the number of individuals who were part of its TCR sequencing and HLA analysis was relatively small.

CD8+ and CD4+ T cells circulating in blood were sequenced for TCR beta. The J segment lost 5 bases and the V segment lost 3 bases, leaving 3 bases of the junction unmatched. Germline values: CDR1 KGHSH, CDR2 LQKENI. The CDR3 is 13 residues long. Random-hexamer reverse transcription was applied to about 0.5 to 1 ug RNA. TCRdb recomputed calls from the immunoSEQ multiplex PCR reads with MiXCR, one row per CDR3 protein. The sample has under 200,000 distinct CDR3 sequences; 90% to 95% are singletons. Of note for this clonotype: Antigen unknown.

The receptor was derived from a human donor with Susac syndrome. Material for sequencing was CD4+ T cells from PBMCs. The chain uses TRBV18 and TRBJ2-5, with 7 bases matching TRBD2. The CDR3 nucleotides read TGTGCCAGCTCACCTGGGACTAAGGAGACCCAGTACTTC. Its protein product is CASSPGTKETQYF.